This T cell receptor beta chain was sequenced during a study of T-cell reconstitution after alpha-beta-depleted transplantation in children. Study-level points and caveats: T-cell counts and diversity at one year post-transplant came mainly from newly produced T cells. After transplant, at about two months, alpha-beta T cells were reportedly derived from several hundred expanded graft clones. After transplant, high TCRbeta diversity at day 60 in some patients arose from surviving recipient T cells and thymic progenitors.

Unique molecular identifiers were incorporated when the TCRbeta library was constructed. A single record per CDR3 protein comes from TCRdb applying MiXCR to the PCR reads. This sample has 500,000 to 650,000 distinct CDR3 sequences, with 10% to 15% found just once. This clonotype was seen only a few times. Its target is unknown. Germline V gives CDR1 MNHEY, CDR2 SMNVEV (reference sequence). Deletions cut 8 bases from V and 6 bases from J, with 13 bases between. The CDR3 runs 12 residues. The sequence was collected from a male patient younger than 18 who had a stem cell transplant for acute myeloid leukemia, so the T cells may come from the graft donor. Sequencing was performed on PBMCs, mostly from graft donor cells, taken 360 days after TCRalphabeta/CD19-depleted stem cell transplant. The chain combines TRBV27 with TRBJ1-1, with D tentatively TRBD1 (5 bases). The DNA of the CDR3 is TGTGCCAGCTTTAGGGGTTTCGCTGAAGCTTTCTTT. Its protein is CASFRGFAEAFF.